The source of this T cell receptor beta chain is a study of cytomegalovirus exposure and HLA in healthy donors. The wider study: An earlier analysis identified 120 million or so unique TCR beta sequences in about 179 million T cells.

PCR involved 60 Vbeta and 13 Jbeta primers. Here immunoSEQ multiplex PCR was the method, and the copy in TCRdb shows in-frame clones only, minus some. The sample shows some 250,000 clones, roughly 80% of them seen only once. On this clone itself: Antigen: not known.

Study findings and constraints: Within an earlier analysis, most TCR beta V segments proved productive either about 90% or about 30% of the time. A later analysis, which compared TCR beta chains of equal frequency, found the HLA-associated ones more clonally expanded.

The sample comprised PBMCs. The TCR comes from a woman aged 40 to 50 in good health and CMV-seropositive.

CDR3 DNA: TGTGCCTGGAGTAATGGCAGGGGGCCGGGAGAGACCCAGTACTTC. Its translation: CAWSNGRGPGETQYF. The chain joins TRBV30 to TRBJ2-5; 8 nucleotides line up with TRBD1. CDR1 is GTSNPN and CDR2 is SVGIG in the germline V gene (reference sequence). The CDR3 totals 15 residues. The junction had 9 bases not matched to a gene; V was cut back by 2 bases and J by 4 bases.